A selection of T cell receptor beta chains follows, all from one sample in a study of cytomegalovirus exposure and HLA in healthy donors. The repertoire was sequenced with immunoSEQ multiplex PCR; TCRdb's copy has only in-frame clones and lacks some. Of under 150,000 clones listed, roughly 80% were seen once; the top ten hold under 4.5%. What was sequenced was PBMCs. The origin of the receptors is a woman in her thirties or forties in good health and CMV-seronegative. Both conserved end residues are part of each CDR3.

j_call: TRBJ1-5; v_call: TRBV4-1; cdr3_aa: CASSQDSGPNQPQHF
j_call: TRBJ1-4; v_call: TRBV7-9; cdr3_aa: CASSLSPGQRNEKLFF
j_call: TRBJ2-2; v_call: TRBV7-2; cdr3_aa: CASSLVFGGYTGELFF
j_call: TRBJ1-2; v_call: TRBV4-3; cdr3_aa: CASSQDRTPPNYGYTF
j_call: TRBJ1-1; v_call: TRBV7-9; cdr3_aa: CASSSQGNTEAFF
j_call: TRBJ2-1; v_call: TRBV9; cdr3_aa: CASSVGSGRAYNEQFF
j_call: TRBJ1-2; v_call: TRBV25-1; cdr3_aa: CASRPPGVNYGYTF
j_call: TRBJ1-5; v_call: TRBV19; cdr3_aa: CASSIIRDSNQPQHF
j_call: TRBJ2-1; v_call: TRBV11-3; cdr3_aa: CASSATRGNEQFF
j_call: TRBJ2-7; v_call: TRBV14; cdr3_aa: CASSQILGAGEQYF
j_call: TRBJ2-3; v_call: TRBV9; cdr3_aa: CASNGAGGRQTDTQYF
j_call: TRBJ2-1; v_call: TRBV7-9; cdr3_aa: CASRSGTYNEQFF
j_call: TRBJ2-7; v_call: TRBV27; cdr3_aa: CASSLLGQFHEQYF
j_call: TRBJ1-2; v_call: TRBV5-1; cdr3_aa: CASSPGTGRSMELGYTF